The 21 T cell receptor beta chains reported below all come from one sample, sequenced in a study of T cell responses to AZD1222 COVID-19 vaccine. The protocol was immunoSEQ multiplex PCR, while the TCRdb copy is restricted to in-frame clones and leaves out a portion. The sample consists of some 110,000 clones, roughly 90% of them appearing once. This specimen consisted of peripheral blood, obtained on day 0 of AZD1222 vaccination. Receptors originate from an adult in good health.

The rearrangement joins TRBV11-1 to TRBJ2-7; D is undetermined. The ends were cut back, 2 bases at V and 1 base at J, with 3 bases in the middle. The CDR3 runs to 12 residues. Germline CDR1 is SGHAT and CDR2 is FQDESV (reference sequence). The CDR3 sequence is CASSLISYEQYF. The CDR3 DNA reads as TGTGCCAGCAGCTTAATTTCCTACGAGCAGTACTTC.

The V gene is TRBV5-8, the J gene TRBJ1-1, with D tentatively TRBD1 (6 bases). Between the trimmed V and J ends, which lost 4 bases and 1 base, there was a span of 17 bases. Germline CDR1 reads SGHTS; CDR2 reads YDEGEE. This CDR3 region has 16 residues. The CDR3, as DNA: TGTGCCAGCAGCCGTCCCGGGACAAGGAAGAACACTGAAGCTTTCTTT. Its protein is CASSRPGTRKNTEAFF.

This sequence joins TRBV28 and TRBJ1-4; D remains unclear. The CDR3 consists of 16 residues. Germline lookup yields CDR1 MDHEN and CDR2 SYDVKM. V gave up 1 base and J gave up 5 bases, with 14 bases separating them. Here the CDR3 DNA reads TGTGCCAGCAGTTTATTGGATGGTGCCATCAATGAAAAACTGTTTTTT. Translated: CASSLLDGAINEKLFF.

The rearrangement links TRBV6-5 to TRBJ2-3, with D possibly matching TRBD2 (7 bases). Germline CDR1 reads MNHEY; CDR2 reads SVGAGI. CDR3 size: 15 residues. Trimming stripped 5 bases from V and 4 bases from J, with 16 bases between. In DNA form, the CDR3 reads TGTGCCAGCAGTCTGGGGGGGCGCAAATCAGATACGCAGTATTTT. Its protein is CASSLGGRKSDTQYF.

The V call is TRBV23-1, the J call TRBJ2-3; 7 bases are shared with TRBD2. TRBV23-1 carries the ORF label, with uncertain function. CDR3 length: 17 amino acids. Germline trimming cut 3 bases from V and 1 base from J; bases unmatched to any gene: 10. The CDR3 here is CASSHALNLAGTDTQYF. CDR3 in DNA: TGCGCCAGCAGTCACGCCCTCAATCTAGCGGGCACAGATACGCAGTATTTT.

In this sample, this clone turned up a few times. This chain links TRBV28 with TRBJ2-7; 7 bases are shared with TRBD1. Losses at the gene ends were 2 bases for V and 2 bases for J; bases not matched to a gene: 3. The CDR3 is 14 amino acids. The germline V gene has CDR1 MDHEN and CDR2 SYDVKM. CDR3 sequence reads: CASSLPTGAYEQYF. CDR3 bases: TGTGCCAGCAGTTTACCTACAGGGGCCTACGAGCAGTACTTC. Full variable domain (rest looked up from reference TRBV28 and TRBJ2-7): DVKVTQSSRYLVKRTGEKVFLECVQDMDHENMFWYRQDPGLGLRLIYFSYDVKMKEKGDIPEGYSVSREKKERFSLILESASTNQTSMYLCASSLPTGAYEQYFGPGTRLTVT.

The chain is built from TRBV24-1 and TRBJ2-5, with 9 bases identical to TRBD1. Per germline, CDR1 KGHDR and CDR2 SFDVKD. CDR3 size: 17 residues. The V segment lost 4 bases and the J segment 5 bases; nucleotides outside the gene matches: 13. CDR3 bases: TGTGCCACCAGTGAAACCCCGGGACAGGGATTTTGGGAGACCCAGTACTTC. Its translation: CATSETPGQGFWETQYF.

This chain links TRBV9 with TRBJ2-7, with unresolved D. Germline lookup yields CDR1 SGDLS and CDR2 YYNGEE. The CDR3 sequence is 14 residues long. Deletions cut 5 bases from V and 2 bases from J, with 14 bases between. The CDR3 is CASSPTLLAYEQYF. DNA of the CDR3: TGTGCCAGCAGTCCAACCCTATTGGCCTACGAGCAGTACTTC.

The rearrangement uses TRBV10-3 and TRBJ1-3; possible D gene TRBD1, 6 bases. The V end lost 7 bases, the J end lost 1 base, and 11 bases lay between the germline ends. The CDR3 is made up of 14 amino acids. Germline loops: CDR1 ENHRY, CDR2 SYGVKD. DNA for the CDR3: TGTGCCATCATACCGGACAGTTCTGGAAACACCATATATTTT. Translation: CAIIPDSSGNTIYF.

Here the CDR3 reads CASVVTDSYEQYF. The CDR3 bases are TGTGCCAGCGTGGTGACTGACTCCTACGAGCAGTACTTC. This sequence joins TRBV2 and TRBJ2-7; D not resolved. V was trimmed by 8 bases and J by 0 bases, leaving 11 bases between them. The CDR3 contains 13 residues. Germline-derived CDR1 and CDR2 are SNHLY and FYNNEI. Looking up the rest from reference TRBV2 and TRBJ2-7 gives the full variable domain: EPEVTQTPSHQVTQMGQEVILRCVPISNHLYFYWYRQILGQKVEFLVSFYNNEISEKSEIFDDQFSVERPDGSNFTLKIRSTKLEDSAMYFCASVVTDSYEQYFGPGTRLTVT.

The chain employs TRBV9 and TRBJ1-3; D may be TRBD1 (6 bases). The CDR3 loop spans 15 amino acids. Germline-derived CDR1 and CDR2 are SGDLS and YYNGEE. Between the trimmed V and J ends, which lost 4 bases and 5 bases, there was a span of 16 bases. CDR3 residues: CASSPPGTPRNTIYF. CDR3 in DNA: TGTGCCAGCAGCCCACCCGGGACACCAAGAAACACCATATATTTT.

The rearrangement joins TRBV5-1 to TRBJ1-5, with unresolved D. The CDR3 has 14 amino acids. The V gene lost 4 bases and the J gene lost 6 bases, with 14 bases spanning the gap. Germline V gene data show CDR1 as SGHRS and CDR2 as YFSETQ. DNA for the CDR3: TGCGCCAGCAGCCTGGGCGAACTTGGTCAGCCCCAGCATTTT. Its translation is CASSLGELGQPQHF.

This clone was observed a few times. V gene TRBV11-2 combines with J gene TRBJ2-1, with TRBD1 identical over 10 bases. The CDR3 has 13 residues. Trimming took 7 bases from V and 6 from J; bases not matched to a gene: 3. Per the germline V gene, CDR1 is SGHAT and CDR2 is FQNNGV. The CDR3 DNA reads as TGTGCCAGCAAAGGACAGGGGGTCAATGAGCAGTTCTTC. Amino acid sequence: CASKGQGVNEQFF.

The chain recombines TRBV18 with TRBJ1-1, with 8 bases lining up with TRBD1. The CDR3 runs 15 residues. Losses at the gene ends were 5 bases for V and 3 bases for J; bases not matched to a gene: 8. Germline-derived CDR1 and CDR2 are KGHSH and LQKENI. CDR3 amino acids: CASSDRTGWDTEAFF. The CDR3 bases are TGTGCCAGCTCAGATAGGACAGGGTGGGACACTGAAGCTTTCTTT.

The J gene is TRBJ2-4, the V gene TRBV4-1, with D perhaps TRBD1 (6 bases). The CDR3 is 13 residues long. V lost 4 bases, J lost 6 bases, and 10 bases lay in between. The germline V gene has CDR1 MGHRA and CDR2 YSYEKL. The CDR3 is CASSPPDRNIQYF. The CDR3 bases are TGCGCCAGCAGCCCCCCGGACAGAAACATTCAGTACTTC.

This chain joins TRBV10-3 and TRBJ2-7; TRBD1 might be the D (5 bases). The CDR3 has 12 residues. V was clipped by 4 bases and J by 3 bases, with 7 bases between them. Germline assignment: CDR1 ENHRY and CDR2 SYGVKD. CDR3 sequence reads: CAISAQGYEQYF. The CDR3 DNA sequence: TGTGCCATCAGTGCCCAGGGCTACGAGCAGTACTTC.

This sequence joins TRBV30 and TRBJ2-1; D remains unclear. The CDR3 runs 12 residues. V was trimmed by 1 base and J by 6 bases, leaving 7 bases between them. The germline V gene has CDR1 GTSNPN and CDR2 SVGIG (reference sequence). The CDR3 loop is CAWSGTFNEQFF. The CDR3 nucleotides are TGTGCCTGGAGTGGGACGTTCAATGAGCAGTTCTTC. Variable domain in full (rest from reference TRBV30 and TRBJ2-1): SQTIHQWPATLVQPVGSPLSLECTVEGTSNPNLYWYRQAAGRGLQLLFYSVGIGQISSEVPQNLSASRPQDRQFILSSKKLLLSDSGFYLCAWSGTFNEQFFGPGTRLTVL.

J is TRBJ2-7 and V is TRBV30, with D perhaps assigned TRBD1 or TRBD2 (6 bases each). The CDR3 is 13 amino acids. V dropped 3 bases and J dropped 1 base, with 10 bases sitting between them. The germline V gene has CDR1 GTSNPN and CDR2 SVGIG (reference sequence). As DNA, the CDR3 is TGTGCCTGGAGGGGGGGCGCGTCCTACGAGCAGTACTTC. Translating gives CAWRGGASYEQYF.

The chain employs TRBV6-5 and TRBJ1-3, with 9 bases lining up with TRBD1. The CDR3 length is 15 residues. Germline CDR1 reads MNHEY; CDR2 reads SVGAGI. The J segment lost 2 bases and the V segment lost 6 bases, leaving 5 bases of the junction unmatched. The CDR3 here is CASRTDRGAGNTIYF. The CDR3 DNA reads TGTGCCAGCAGAACGGACAGGGGTGCTGGAAACACCATATATTTT.

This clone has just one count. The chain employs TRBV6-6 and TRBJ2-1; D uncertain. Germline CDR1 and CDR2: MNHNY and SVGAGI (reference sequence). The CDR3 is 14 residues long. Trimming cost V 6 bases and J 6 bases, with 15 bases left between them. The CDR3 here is CASSLHGLVNEQFF. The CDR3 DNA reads TGTGCCAGCAGCTTACACGGCCTCGTCAATGAGCAGTTCTTC.

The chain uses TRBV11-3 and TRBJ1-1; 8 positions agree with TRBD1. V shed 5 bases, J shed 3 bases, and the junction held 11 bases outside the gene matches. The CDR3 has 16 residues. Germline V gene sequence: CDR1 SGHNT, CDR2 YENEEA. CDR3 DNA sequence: TGTGCCAGCAGCAAGAGGTCAGGGGGCGCGGACACTGAAGCTTTCTTT. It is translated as CASSKRSGGADTEAFF.